This TCR beta chain was observed in a study of T cell repertoires in cytomegalovirus infection. Turning to the study itself: Recently identified HLA-C-restricted CMV epitopes and well-studied HLA-B-restricted CMV epitopes were used by the study. Evidence of both CMV infection and a matching HLA type came from public TCR beta signatures. Study outcomes and limitations: CMV-specific HLA-C-restricted TCR beta clonotypes dominated the ex vivo response. The cumulative frequency of public TCR beta families distinguished individuals who carried CMV together with the relevant HLA.

TCRdb called the reads again in MiXCR, with one record for every CDR3 protein. The repertoire holds hundreds of thousands of distinct CDR3 sequences, approximately 33% seen once, with 13% in the top ten. This CDR3 is built from 13 residues. Germline values: CDR1 MNHEY, CDR2 SMNVEV (reference sequence). V was pared by 3 bases and J by 4 bases, with 10 bases between. This clonotype was recorded at least ten times. Antigen specificity is unknown. The source material was cultured CD8+ T cells from PBMCs, sampled from culture after CMV antigen stimulation. The clonotype was recovered from a human donor in good health (CMV status not recorded). Some clones in this sample may be carry-over from other donors' samples. The chain is built from TRBV27 and TRBJ2-7; perhaps TRBD2 as D (6 bases). The CDR3 is CASSLAGRYEQYF. CDR3 DNA sequence: TGTGCCAGCAGTTTGGCAGGGAGGTACGAGCAGTACTTC.